This TCR beta chain stems from a study of blood T cells in healthy people across ages. A second PCR of 7 to 11 cycles used a sample-barcoded 5' primer and a J-beta primer mix. Every cDNA molecule carried a tag from a template-switch adaptor bearing 12 random nucleotides. TCRdb re-analysed the 5' RACE reads in MiXCR, keeping a single row per CDR3 protein. The sample consists of some 1.5 million distinct CDR3 sequences, less than 45% of them appearing once. The study, taken as a whole, reports: Observed TCR beta diversity per million T cells went down as age went up. This fall followed a roughly linear course with age. In the absence of known donor CMV status, changes in expanded clonotypes were possibly confounded. Strong correlation existed between TCR beta diversity and naive T cell percentage.

This clonotype was counted a few times. What it binds is unknown. Trimming cost V 2 bases and J 3 bases; bases outside gene matches: 15. Germline CDR1 LGHDT, CDR2 YNNKEL (reference sequence). The CDR3 has 18 residues. The origin of this receptor is a woman between 18 and 29 years old in good health. The chain joins TRBV3-1 to TRBJ2-7; 8 nucleotides match TRBD2. Sequences were obtained from blood. The DNA of the CDR3 is TGTGCCAGCAGCCAAAGTCCGCCATTAGCTAGCGGGCACTACGAGCAGTACTTC. It specifies CASSQSPPLASGHYEQYF.